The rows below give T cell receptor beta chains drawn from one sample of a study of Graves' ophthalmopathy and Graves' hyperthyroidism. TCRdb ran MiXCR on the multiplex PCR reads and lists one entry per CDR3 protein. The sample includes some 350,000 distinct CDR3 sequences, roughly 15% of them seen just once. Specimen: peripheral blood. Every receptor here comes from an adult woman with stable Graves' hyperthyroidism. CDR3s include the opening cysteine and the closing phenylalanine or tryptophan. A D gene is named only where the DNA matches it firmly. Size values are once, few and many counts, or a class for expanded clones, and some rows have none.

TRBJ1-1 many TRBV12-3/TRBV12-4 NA TGTGCCAGCAGTGAGGTAAAGAACACTGAAGCTTTCTTT CASSEVKNTEAFF
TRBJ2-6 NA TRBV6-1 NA TGTGCCAGCAGTGAGGACAGTGCTGGGGCCAACGTCCTGACTTTC CASSEDSAGANVLTF
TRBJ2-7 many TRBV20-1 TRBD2 TGCAGTGCTAGTCAAGCGGGAGAGGGCTACGAGCAGTACTTC CSASQAGEGYEQYF
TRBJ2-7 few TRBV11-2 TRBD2 TGTGCCACCCGGAGACTAGCGGGGAGAAGCCCCTACGAGCAGTACTTC CATRRLAGRSPYEQYF
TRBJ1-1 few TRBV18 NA TGTGCCAGCAAATCACCACTAAACACTGAAGCTTTCTTT CASKSPLNTEAFF
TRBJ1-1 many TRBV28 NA TGTGCCAGCAGTTTAAAGGGGACTGAAGCTTTCTTT CASSLKGTEAFF
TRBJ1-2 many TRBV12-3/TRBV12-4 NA TGTGCCAGCAGTGGCGGGAGAGCCAGAGGCTACACCTTC CASSGGRARGYTF
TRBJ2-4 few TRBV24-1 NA TGTGCCACCAGTTCCACGGCGGATGTAGCCAAAAACATTCAGTACTTC CATSSTADVAKNIQYF
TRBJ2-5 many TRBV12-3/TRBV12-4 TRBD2 TGTGCCAGCAGTTTAGTTAGCGGGAGCGGGGAGACCCAGTACTTC CASSLVSGSGETQYF
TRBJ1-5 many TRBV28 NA TGTGCCAGCAGAGTCGGTGGGTTTGGGCCCCAGCATTTT CASRVGGFGPQHF
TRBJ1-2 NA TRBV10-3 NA TGTGCCATCAGTTTGGGCAGAGGGAACTATGGCTACACCTTC CAISLGRGNYGYTF
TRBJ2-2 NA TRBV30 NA TGTGCCTGGACAGGGGGGGGATCGAACACCGGGGAGCTGTTTTTT CAWTGGGSNTGELFF
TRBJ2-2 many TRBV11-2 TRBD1 TGTGCCAGCAGCTTAGACCCCCGGGACAGGGAAAACACCGGGGAGCTGTTTTTT CASSLDPRDRENTGELFF
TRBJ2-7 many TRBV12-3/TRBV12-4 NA TGTGCCAGCAGTGCGCCTTTTCCCATCTACGAGCAGTACTTC CASSAPFPIYEQYF
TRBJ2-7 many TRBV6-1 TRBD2 TGTGCCAGCAGTGAAGGGAGTCTAGCGGGAGGGTTCTACGAGCAGTACTTC CASSEGSLAGGFYEQYF
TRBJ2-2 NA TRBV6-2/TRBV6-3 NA TGTGCCAGCAGAACCGGGCCGATGGAAGCCGGGGAGCTGTTTTTT CASRTGPMEAGELFF
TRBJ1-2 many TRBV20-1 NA TGCAGTGCTTCGGAGCCGGGCGCGGGGGACTATGGCTACACCTTC CSASEPGAGDYGYTF
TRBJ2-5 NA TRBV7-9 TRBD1 TGTGCCAGCATCTCGACGGACAGGGTTCGGCAGACCCAGTACTTC CASISTDRVRQTQYF
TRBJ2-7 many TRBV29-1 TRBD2 TGCAGCGTTGTTGATGAAGCGGGAAACGAGCAGTACTTC CSVVDEAGNEQYF
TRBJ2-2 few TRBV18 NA TGTGCCAGCTCACCAAGGGCAGACACCGGGGAGCTGTTTTTT CASSPRADTGELFF
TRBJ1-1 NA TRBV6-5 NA TGTGCCAGCAGTTACTCGAGTGGAGGGAACACTGAAGCTTTCTTT CASSYSSGGNTEAFF
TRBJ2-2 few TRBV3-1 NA TGTGCCAGCAGTTTCGGGGGCCCAACCGGGGAGCTGTTTTTT CASSFGGPTGELFF
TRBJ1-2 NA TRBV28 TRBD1 TGTGCCAGCAGGGAAACAGGGGTATCTAACTATGGCTACACCTTC CASRETGVSNYGYTF
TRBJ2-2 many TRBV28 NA TGTGCCAGCAGTCCAGTAATGCACAGCTCGAACACCGGGGAGCTGTTTTTT CASSPVMHSSNTGELFF
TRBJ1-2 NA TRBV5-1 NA TGCGCCAGCAGCAATCGGGGCGAGATGGGATCAGGAGGCTACACCTTC CASSNRGEMGSGGYTF
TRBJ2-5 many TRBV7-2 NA TGTGCCAGCAGCTTAGTACACGGGCAAGAGACCCAGTACTTC CASSLVHGQETQYF
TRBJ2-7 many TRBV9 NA TGTGCCAGCAGCGTAGCCGGGATCGCCTACGAGCAGTACTTC CASSVAGIAYEQYF
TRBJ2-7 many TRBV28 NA TGTGCCAGCAGTCCCCGGGACCGACCTAGGGAGTACTTC CASSPRDRPREYF
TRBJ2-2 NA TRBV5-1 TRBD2 TGCGCCAGCAGCTTTGGACTAGCGGGAGTTCGTACCGGGGAGCTGTTTTTT CASSFGLAGVRTGELFF
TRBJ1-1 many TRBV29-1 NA TGCAGCGTTGCACGGCTTCTTCTAAACGGTGAAGCTTTCTTT CSVARLLLNGEAFF
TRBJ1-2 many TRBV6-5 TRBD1 TGTGCCAGCAGGGGAGTGGGACAGACAATCTTGGGCTACACCTTC CASRGVGQTILGYTF
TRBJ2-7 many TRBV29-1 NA TGCAGCGTTCGACACGAAACCTACGAGCAGTACTTC CSVRHETYEQYF
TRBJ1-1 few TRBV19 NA TGTGCCAGTAGTACACAGGGCCGGACTGAAGCTTTCTTT CASSTQGRTEAFF
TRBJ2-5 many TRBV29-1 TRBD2 TGCAGCTGTAGCGGGAGGGCCGGGGTCCGAGAGACCCAGTACTTC CSCSGRAGVRETQYF
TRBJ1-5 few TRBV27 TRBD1 TGTGCCAGCAGTTTATACAGGGGAGATCAGCCCCAGCATTTT CASSLYRGDQPQHF
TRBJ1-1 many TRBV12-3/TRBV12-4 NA TGTGCCAGCAGTTTTGCTGGGGAGGAGACTGAAGCTTTCTTT CASSFAGEETEAFF
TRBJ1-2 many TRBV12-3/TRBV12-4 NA TGTGCCAGCAGTTGGGAGGGGACCTATGGCTACACCTTC CASSWEGTYGYTF
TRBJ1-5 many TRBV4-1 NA TGCGCCAGCAGCCTCCATGGGGATCAGCCCCAGCATTTT CASSLHGDQPQHF
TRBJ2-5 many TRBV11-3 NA TGTGCCAGCAGCTTAGAGGGCCGGGAGACCCAGTACTTC CASSLEGRETQYF
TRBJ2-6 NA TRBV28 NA TGTGCCAGCAGTTATACCCAGGGAACCCGCTCTGGGGCCAACGTCCTGACTTTC CASSYTQGTRSGANVLTF
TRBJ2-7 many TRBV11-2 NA TGTGCCAGCAGCTTACAAGTCTCCTACGAGCAGTACTTC CASSLQVSYEQYF
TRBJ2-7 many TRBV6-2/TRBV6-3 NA TGTGCCAGCAGAATAGGCGGGTCCTACGAGCAGTACTTC CASRIGGSYEQYF
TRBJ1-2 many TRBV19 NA TGTGCCAGTACCACTCGCCTGAAACCCTATGGCTACACCTTC CASTTRLKPYGYTF
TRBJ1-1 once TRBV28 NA TGTGCCAGCAGGACGTGGAAACTGAACACTGAAGCTTTCTTT CASRTWKLNTEAFF
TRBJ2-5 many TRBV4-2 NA TGTGCCAGCAGCCAAGTTGGACAGCAAGAGACCCAGTACTTC CASSQVGQQETQYF
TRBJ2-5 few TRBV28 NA TGTGCCACCGGAGCGGCCTACCAAGAGACCCAGTACTTC CATGAAYQETQYF
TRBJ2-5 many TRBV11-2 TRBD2 TGTGCCAGCAGCTTGGGGGGGAAGTACCAAGAGACCCAGTACTTC CASSLGGKYQETQYF
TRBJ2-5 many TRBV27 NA TGTGCCAGCAAAATAGGACGGGTCCAAGAGACCCAGTACTTC CASKIGRVQETQYF
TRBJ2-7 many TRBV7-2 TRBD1 TGTGCCAGCAGCTTCTCAGGGGGTCCCTACGAGCAGTACTTC CASSFSGGPYEQYF
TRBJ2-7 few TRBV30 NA TGTGCCTGGAGGATAGAGACGGAGCAGTACTTC CAWRIETEQYF